A selection of T cell receptor beta chains follows, all from one sample in a study of blood T cell repertoires in COVID-19. TCRdb's copy holds only in-frame clones and misses some; the assay was immunoSEQ multiplex PCR. The sample has about 390,000 clones; approximately 89% are singletons. Sequences were obtained from peripheral blood. These receptors all come from a woman between 55 and 75 years old with COVID-19, enrolled during active disease. Both conserved end residues are part of each CDR3. Fields, in order: clone size, V gene, D gene, J gene, CDR3 DNA, CDR3 protein. D genes are given only for firm matches. The size field is filled for only some rows; it gives once, few, many or a size class.

>.|TRBV5-1|.|TRBJ2-3
TGCGCCAGCAGCTTGAGTGGATCGGCGGGTACGCAGTATTTT
CASSLSGSAGTQYF
>.|TRBV5-8|.|TRBJ1-5
TGTGCCAGCAGCTTTCGGGGTGGCAATCAGCCCCAGCATTTT
CASSFRGGNQPQHF
>.|TRBV3-1/TRBV3-2|.|TRBJ2-7
TGTGCCAGCAGCTCCACCTACGAGCAGTACTTC
CASSSTYEQYF
>.|TRBV5-5|.|TRBJ1-5
TGTGCCAGCAGGAGGACAGTTTCCGATAGCAATCAGCCCCAGCATTTT
CASRRTVSDSNQPQHF
>.|TRBV6-6|TRBD1|TRBJ1-1
TGTGCCAGCAGTTACTCATCAGGGGGCAGCGATGAAGCTTTCTTT
CASSYSSGGSDEAFF
>.|TRBV5-6|TRBD1|TRBJ1-3
TGTGCCAGCAGCATCGACAGGGTGGAAGGAAACACCATATATTTT
CASSIDRVEGNTIYF
>once|TRBV18|TRBD1|TRBJ2-3
TGTGCCAGCTCACCACGTTTGGGACAGGGGTTCACAGATACGCAGTATTTT
CASSPRLGQGFTDTQYF
>.|TRBV28|.|TRBJ1-1
TGTGCCAGCAGTTTGTCAACTGCGAACACTGAAGCTTTCTTT
CASSLSTANTEAFF
>.|TRBV5-1|TRBD1|TRBJ2-7
TGCGCCAGCAGCTTGGTAGTCGCGGGACAGGGCTCCTACGAGCAGTACTTC
CASSLVVAGQGSYEQYF
>few|TRBV28|.|TRBJ1-5
TGTGCCAGCAGTTTACCACAGGGCAATCAGCCCCAGCATTTT
CASSLPQGNQPQHF
>few|TRBV28|TRBD2|TRBJ2-7
TGTGCCAGCAGTTTTACTAGCGGAACCTCCTACGAGCAGTACTTC
CASSFTSGTSYEQYF
>.|TRBV15|.|TRBJ2-1
TGTGCCACCAGCAGAGGAGGGGTGGGCAGGGGAACGTACAATGAGCAGTTCTTC
CATSRGGVGRGTYNEQFF
>.|TRBV27|.|TRBJ2-1
TGTGCCAGCACCCCGAGCAGGGGCTTGATTTTTGGTGAGCAGTTCTTC
CASTPSRGLIFGEQFF
>once|TRBV5-1|TRBD1|TRBJ2-5
TGCGCCAGCAGCTTGGGGACAGGGGTTTGGGAGACCCAGTACTTC
CASSLGTGVWETQYF
>.|TRBV27|TRBD1|TRBJ1-5
TGTGCCAGCCGAGCCCAGGGGGCAGGGGTTCAGCCCCAGCATTTT
CASRAQGAGVQPQHF
>.|TRBV21-1|.|TRBJ2-3
TGTGCCAGCAGCAAACCGGGGAGGGGACATGGAAGAGATACGCAGTATTTT
CASSKPGRGHGRDTQYF
>once|TRBV19|TRBD1|TRBJ2-2
TGTGCCAGTGACAGGGTCCCCGGGGAGCTGTTTTTT
CASDRVPGELFF
>.|TRBV7-9|TRBD1|TRBJ2-7
TGTGCCAGCAGCTTCGGGCAGGGGGCCTTTGAGCAGTACTTC
CASSFGQGAFEQYF
>.|TRBV5-1|TRBD2|TRBJ2-5
TGCGCCAGCAGCTTGAGGAGGCCGTCGGCTAGCGGGGGGCTCTTGGAGACCCAGTACTTC
CASSLRRPSASGGLLETQYF